Following are 5 T cell receptor beta chains from one sample sequenced in a study of cytomegalovirus exposure and HLA in healthy donors. The PCR had 60 Vbeta and 13 Jbeta primers. Clones were sequenced by immunoSEQ multiplex PCR, and TCRdb holds only the in-frame ones, with some missing. The data contain about 57,000 clones, about three quarters of them singletons. The sequenced material came from PBMCs. These receptors originate from a woman between 45 and 65 years old in good health and CMV-seronegative.

This clone was counted at least ten times. V gene TRBV19 combines with J gene TRBJ1-2; D gene uncertain. V dropped 5 bases and J dropped 4 bases, with 17 bases sitting between them. Germline V gene sequence: CDR1 LNHDA, CDR2 SQIVND (reference sequence). The CDR3 is 15 amino acids. CDR3 bases: TGTGCCAGTAGTCTTACCTCGGCGGGAAGCTATGGCTACACCTTC. It codes for CASSLTSAGSYGYTF.

The chain uses TRBV5-6 and TRBJ1-5; D is unresolved. The CDR3 has 14 amino acids. The germline gives CDR1 SGHDT, CDR2 YYEEEE. V was clipped by 4 bases and J by 1 base, with 9 bases between them. The CDR3 coding sequence is TGTGCCAGCAGCCACCGCGCGAGCAATCAGCCCCAGCATTTT. Protein: CASSHRASNQPQHF.

The chain is built from TRBV7-9 and TRBJ1-4; D is unclear. This CDR3 has 14 amino acids. The ends were cut back, 3 bases at V and 0 bases at J, with 5 bases in the middle. Germline CDR1 SEHNR, CDR2 FQNEAQ (reference sequence). The DNA of the CDR3 is TGTGCCAGCAGCTTCACAGCAACTAATGAAAAACTGTTTTTT. Protein product: CASSFTATNEKLFF.

The chain uses TRBV28 and TRBJ2-2; weak D call: TRBD2 (6 bases). The V and J ends lost 5 bases and 5 bases respectively, with 15 bases between them. The length of the CDR3 is 15 residues. The germline gives CDR1 MDHEN, CDR2 SYDVKM. In DNA form, the CDR3 reads TGTGCCAGCAGTCATAGCGGAGAGGGTACCGGGGAGCTGTTTTTT. Translating it yields CASSHSGEGTGELFF.

The J gene is TRBJ2-7, the V gene TRBV7-9; unclear D gene. The germline CDR1 and CDR2 sequences are SEHNR and FQNEAQ (reference sequence). The ends were cut back, 5 bases at V and 2 bases at J, with 10 bases in the middle. The length of the CDR3 is 13 residues. The CDR3 sequence: CASSPSLPYEQYF. CDR3 bases: TGTGCCAGCAGCCCGAGCCTTCCCTACGAGCAGTACTTC. The full variable domain, with the rest looked up from reference TRBV7-9 and TRBJ2-7, is DTGVSQNPRHKITKRGQNVTFRCDPISEHNRLYWYRQTLGQGPEFLTYFQNEAQLEKSRLLSDRFSAERPKGSFSTLEIQRTEQGDSAMYLCASSPSLPYEQYFGPGTRLTVT.